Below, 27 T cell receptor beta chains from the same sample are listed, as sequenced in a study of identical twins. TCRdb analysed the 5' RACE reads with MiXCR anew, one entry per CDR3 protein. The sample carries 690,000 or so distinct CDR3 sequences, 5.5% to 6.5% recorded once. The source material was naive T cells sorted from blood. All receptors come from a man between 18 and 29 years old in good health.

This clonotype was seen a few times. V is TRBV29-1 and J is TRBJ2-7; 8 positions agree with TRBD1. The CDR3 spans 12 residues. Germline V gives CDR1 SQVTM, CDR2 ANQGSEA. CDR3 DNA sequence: TGCAGCGGAACCGGACAGGGCGGTGATTTTATCGTC. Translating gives CSGTGQGGDFIV.

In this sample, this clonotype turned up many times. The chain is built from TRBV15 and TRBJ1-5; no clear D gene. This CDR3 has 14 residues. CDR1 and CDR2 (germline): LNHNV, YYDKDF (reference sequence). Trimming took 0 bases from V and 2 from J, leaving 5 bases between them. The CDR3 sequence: CATSRDQGNQPQHF. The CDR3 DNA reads TGTGCCACCAGCAGAGACCAGGGCAATCAGCCCCAGCATTTT.

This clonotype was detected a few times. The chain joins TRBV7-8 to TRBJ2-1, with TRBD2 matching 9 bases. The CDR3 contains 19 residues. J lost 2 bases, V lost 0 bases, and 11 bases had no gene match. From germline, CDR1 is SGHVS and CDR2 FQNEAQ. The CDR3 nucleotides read TGTGCCAGCAGCTTAGCGGGGCGGGGGAGCGGGAGGCCCTACAATGAGCAGTTCTTC. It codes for CASSLAGRGSGRPYNEQFF.

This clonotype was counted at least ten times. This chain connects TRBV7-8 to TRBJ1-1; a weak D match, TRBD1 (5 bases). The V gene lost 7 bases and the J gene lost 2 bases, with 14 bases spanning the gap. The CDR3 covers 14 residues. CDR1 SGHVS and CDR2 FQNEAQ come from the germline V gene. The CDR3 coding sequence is TGTGCCAGCACCCAGAGGGGTAGTAACACTGAAGCTTTCTTT. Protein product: CASTQRGSNTEAFF.

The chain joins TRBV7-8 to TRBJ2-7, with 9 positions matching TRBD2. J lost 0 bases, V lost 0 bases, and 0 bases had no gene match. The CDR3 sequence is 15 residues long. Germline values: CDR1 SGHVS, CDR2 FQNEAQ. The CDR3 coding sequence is TGTGCCAGCAGCTTAGCGGGACTAGCCTCCTACGAGCAGTACGTC. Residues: CASSLAGLASYEQYV.

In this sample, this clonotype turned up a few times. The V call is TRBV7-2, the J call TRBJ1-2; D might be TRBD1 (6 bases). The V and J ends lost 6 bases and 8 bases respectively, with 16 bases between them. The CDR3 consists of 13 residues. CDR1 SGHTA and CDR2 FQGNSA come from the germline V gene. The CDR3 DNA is TGTGCCAGCAGGATATATACTCAGGGGGGCTACACCTTC. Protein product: CASRIYTQGGYTF.

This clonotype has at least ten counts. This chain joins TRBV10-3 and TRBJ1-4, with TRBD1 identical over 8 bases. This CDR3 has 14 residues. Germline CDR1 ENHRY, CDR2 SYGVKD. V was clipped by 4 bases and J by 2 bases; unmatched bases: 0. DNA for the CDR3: TGTGCCATCAGTGGGGACAGGACTAATGAAAAACTGTTTTTT. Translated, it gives CAISGDRTNEKLFF.

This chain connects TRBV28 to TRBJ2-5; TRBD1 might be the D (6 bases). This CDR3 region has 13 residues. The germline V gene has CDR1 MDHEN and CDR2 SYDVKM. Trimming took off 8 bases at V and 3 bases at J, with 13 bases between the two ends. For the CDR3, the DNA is TGTGCCAGCCGTACAGGGTTGGAAGAGACCCAGTACTTC. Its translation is CASRTGLEETQYF.

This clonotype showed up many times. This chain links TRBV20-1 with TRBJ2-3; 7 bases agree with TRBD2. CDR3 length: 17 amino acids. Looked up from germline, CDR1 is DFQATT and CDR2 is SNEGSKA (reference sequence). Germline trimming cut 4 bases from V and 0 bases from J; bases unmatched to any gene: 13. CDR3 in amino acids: CSAKGGMLPISTDTQYF. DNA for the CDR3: TGCAGTGCTAAGGGAGGGATGTTACCTATTAGCACAGATACGCAGTATTTT.

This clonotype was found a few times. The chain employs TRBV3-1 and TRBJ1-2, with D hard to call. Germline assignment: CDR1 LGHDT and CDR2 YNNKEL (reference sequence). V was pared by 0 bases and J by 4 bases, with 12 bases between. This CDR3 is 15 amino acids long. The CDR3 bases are TGTGCCAGCAGCCAAGATCAAGCGGCCGGCTATGGCTACACCTTC. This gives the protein CASSQDQAAGYGYTF. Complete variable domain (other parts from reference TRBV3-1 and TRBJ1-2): DTAVSQTPKYLVTQMGNDKSIKCEQNLGHDTMYWYKQDSKKFLKIMFSYNNKELIINETVPNRFSPKSPDKAHLNLHINSLELGDSAVYFCASSQDQAAGYGYTFGSGTRLTVV.

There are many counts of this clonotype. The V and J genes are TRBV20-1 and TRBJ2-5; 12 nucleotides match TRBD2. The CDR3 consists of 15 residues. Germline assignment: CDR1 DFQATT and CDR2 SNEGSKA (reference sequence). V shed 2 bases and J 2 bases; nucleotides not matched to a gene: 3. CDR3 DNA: TGCAGTGCTAGAAGAACTAGCGGGAGGCAAGAGACCCAGTACTTC. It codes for CSARRTSGRQETQYF.

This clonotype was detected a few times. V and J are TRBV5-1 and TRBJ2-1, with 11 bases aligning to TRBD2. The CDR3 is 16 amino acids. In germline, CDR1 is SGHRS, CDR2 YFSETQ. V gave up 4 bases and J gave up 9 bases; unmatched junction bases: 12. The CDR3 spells CASSRLTSGNDAEQFF. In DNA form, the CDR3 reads TGCGCCAGCAGCCGCCTGACTAGCGGGAATGATGCTGAGCAGTTCTTC.

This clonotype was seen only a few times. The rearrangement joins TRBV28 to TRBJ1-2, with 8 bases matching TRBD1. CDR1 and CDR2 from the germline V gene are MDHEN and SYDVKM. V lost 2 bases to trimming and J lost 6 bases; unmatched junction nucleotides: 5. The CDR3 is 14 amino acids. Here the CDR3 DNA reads TGTGCCAGCAGTTTAGCAGGGGGCGTAAATGGCTACACCTTC. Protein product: CASSLAGGVNGYTF.

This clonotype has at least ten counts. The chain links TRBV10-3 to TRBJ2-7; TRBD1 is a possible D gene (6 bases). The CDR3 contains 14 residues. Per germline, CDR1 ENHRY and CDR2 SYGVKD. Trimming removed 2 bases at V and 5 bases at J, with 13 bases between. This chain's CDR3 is CAISELGQGHEQYF. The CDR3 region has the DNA TGTGCCATCAGTGAGCTCGGGCAGGGGCACGAGCAGTACTTC.

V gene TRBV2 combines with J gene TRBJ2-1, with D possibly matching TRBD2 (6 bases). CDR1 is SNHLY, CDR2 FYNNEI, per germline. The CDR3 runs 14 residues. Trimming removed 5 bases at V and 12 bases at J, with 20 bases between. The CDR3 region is CASSPLTGVGWQFF. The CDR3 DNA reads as TGTGCCAGCAGTCCTCTGACGGGAGTTGGGTGGCAGTTCTTC.

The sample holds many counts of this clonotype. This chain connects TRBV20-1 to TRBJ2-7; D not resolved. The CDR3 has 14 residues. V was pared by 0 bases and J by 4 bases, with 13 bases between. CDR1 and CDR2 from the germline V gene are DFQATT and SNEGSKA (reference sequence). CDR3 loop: CSARDSDRLYEQYF. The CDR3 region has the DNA TGCAGTGCTAGAGACTCGGACCGCCTTTACGAGCAGTACTTC.

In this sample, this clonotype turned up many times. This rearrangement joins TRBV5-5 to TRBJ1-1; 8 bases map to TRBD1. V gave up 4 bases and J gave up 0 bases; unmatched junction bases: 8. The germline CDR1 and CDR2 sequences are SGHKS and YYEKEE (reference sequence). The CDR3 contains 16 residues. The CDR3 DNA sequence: TGTGCCAGCAGCATACGGACAGGGAGGTTGAACACTGAAGCTTTCTTT. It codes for CASSIRTGRLNTEAFF.

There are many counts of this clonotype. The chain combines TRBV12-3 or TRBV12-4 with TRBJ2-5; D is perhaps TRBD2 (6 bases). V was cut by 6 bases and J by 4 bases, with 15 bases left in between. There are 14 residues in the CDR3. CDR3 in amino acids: CASSSGTVGETQYF. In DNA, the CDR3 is TGTGCCAGCAGCTCCGGGACTGTAGGAGAGACCCAGTACTTC.

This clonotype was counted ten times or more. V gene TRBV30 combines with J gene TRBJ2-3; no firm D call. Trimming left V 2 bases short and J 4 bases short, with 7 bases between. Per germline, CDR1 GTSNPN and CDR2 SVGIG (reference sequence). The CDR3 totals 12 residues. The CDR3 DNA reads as TGTGCCTGGAGTCCCGCGGCAGATACGCAGTATTTT. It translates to CAWSPAADTQYF.

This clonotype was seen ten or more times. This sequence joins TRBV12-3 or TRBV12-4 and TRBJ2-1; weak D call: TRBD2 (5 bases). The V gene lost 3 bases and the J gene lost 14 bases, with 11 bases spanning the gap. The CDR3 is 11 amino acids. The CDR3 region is CASSLDSMEFF. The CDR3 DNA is TGTGCCAGCAGTTTGGACTCGATGGAGTTCTTC.

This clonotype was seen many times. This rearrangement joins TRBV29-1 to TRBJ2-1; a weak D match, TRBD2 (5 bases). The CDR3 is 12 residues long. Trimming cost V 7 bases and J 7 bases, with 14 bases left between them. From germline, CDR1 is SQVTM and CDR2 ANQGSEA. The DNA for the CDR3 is TGCAGCGCTAAGGACTCGACTAATGAGCAGTTCTTC. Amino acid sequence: CSAKDSTNEQFF.

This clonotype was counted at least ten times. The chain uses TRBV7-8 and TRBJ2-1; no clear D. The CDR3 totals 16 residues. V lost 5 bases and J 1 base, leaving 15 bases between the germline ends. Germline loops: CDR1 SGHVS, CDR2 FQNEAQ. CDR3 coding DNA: TGTGCCAGCAGCCCTACACTCCGAGAATCCTACAATGAGCAGTTCTTC. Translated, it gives CASSPTLRESYNEQFF.

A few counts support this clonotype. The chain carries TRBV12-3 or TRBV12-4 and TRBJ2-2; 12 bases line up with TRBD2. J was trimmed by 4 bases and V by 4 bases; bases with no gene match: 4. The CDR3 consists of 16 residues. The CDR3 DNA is TGTGCCAGCAGTTGGGGACTAGCGGGCGTCACCGGGGAGCTGTTTTTT. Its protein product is CASSWGLAGVTGELFF.

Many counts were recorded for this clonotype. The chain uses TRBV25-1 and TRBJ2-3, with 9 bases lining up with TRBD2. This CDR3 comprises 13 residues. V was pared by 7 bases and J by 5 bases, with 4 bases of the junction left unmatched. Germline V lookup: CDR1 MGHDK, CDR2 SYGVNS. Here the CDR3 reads CASKLAGEDTQYF. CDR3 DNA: TGTGCCAGCAAGTTAGCGGGGGAAGATACGCAGTATTTT. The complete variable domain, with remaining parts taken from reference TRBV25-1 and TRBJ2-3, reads EADIYQTPRYLVIGTGKKITLECSQTMGHDKMYWYQQDPGMELHLIHYSYGVNSTEKGDLSSESTVSRIRTEHFPLTLESARPSHTSQYLCASKLAGEDTQYFGPGTRLTVL.

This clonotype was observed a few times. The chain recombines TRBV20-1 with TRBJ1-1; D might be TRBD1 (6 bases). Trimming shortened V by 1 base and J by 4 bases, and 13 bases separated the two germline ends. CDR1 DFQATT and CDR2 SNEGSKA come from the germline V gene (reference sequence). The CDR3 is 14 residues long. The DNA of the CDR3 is TGCAGTGCTAGAGGGGGCGGGGGGCCCACTGAAGCTTTCTTT. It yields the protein CSARGGGGPTEAFF.

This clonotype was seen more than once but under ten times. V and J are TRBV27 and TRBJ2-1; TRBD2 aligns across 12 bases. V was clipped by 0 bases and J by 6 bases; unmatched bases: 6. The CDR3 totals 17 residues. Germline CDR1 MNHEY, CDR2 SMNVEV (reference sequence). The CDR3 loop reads CASSLSGLAGGPNEQFF. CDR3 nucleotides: TGTGCCAGCAGTTTATCGGGGCTAGCGGGAGGGCCCAATGAGCAGTTCTTC.

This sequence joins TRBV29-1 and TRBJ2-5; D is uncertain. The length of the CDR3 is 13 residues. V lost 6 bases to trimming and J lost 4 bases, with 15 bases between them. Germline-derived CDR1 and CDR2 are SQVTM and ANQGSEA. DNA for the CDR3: TGCAGCGTCCAGACCATCATCGGAGAGACCCAGTACTTC. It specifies CSVQTIIGETQYF.